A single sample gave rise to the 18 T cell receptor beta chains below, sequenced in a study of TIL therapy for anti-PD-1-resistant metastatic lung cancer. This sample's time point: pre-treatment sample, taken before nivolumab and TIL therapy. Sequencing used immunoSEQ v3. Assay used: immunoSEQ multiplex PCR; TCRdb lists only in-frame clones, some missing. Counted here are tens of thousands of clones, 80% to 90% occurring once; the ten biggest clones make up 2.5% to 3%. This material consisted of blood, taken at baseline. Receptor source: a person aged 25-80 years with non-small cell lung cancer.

CDR3 DNA: TGTGCCACCAGCAGAGATCCCACCGGGGAGCTGTTTTTT. Translated, it gives CATSRDPTGELFF. The chain employs TRBV15 and TRBJ2-2; no firm D call. The CDR3 sequence is 13 residues long. Germline lookup yields CDR1 LNHNV and CDR2 YYDKDF (reference sequence). V was cut by 0 bases and J by 4 bases, with 3 bases left in between.

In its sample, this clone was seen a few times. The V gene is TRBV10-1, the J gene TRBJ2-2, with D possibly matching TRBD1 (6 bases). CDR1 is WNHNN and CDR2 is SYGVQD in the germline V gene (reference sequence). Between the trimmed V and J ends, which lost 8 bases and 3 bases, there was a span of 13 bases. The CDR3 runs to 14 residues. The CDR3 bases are TGCGCCAGCCGTGGGGGCCGTGACACCGGGGAGCTGTTTTTT. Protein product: CASRGGRDTGELFF.

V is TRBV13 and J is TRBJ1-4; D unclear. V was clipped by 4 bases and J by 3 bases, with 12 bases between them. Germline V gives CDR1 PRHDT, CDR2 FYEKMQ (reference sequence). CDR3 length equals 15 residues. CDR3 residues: CASSSGLGSNEKLFF. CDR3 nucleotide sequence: TGTGCCAGCAGCTCTGGTTTGGGTTCTAATGAAAAACTGTTTTTT.

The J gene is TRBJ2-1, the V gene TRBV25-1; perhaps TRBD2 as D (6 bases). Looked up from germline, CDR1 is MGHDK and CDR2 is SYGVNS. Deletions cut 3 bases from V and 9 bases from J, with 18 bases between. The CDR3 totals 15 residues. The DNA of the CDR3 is TGTGCCAGCAGTGACCCCCCAGGAGGGAGCGGTGAGCAGTTCTTC. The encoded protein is CASSDPPGGSGEQFF. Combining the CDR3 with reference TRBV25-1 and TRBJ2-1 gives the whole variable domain EADIYQTPRYLVIGTGKKITLECSQTMGHDKMYWYQQDPGMELHLIHYSYGVNSTEKGDLSSESTVSRIRTEHFPLTLESARPSHTSQYLCASSDPPGGSGEQFFGPGTRLTVL.

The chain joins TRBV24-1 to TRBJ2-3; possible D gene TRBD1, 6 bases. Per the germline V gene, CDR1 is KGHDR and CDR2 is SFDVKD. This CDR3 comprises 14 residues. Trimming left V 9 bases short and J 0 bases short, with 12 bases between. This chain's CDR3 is CATARGGSTDTQYF. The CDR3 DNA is TGTGCCACCGCCAGGGGCGGAAGCACAGATACGCAGTATTTT.

In DNA form, the CDR3 reads TGTGCCAGCAGCTTAGCTTTTAGGGACAGGGATCCGAATCAGCCCCAGCATTTT. Protein product: CASSLAFRDRDPNQPQHF. This chain uses TRBV7-8 with TRBJ1-5, with 9 bases fitting TRBD1. The germline CDR1 and CDR2 sequences are SGHVS and FQNEAQ. This CDR3 region has 18 residues. Unmatched junction bases numbered 10, after V lost 0 bases and J lost 4 bases.

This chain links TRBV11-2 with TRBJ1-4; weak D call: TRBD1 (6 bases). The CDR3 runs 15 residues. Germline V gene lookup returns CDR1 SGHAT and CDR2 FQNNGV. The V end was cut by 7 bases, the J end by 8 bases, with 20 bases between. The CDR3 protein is CASTSAQGQGEKLFF. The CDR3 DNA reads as TGTGCCAGCACCTCCGCCCAGGGGCAAGGGGAAAAACTGTTTTTT.

This CDR3 is CASSLAARVVEEQFF. CDR3 nucleotides: TGTGCCAGCAGCTTAGCGGCCAGGGTGGTAGAGGAGCAGTTCTTC. The V and J genes are TRBV7-6 and TRBJ2-1; perhaps TRBD1 as D (5 bases). Germline CDR1 is SGHVS and CDR2 is FNYEAQ. Between the trimmed V and J ends, which lost 0 bases and 10 bases, there was a span of 16 bases. The CDR3 length is 15 residues.

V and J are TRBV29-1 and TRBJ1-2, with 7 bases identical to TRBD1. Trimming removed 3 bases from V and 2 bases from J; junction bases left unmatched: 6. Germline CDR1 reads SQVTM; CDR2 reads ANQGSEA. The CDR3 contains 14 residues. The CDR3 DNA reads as TGCAGCGTTGAGGGGGGGACAGTGAACTATGGCTACACCTTC. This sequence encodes CSVEGGTVNYGYTF.

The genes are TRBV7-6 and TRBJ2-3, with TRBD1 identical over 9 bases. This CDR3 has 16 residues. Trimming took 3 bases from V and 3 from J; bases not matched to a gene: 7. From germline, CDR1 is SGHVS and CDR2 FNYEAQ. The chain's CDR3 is CASSFPTTGGTDTQYF. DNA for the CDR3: TGTGCCAGCAGCTTCCCGACGACAGGGGGTACAGATACGCAGTATTTT.

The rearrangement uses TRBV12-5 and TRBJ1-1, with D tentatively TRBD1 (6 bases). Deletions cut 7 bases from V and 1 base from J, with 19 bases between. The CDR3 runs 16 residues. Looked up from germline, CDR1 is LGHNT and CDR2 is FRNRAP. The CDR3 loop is CASAPTEGVWNTEAFF. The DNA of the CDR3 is TGTGCTAGTGCCCCCACTGAGGGGGTTTGGAACACTGAAGCTTTCTTT.

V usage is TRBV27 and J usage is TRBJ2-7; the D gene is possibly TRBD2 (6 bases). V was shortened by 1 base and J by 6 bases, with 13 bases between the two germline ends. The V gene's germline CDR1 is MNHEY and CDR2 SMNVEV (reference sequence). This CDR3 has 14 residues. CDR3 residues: CASSLYQLAPEQYF. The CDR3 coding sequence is TGTGCCAGCAGTTTATACCAACTAGCACCCGAGCAGTACTTC.

CDR3 amino acids: CASSRDGLDRNQPQHF. The CDR3 nucleotides read TGCGCCAGCAGCCGGGACGGTCTAGATCGGAATCAGCCCCAGCATTTT. The V and J genes are TRBV5-1 and TRBJ1-5; perhaps TRBD1 as D (5 bases). The ends were cut back, 4 bases at V and 4 bases at J, with 18 bases in the middle. CDR3 length: 16 amino acids. The germline CDR1 and CDR2 sequences are SGHRS and YFSETQ. Looking up the rest from reference TRBV5-1 and TRBJ1-5 gives the full variable domain: KAGVTQTPRYLIKTRGQQVTLSCSPISGHRSVSWYQQTPGQGLQFLFEYFSETQRNKGNFPGRFSGRQFSNSRSEMNVSTLELGDSALYLCASSRDGLDRNQPQHFGDGTRLSIL.

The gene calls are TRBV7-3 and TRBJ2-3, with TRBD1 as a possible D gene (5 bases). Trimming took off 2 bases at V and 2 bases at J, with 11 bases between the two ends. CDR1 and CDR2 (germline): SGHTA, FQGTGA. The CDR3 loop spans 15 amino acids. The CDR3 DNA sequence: TGTGCCAGCAGCTTATCTGCAGGGATCACAGATACGCAGTATTTT. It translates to CASSLSAGITDTQYF. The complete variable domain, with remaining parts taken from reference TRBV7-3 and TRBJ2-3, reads GAGVSQTPSNKVTEKGKYVELRCDPISGHTALYWYRQSLGQGPEFLIYFQGTGAADDSGLPNDRFFAVRPEGSVSTLKIQRTERGDSAVYLCASSLSAGITDTQYFGPGTRLTVL.

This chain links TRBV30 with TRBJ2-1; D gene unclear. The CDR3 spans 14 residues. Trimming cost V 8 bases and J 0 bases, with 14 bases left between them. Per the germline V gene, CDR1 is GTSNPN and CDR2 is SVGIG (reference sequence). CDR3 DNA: TGTGCCAAAGACACGGGTCTCTCCTACAATGAGCAGTTCTTC. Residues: CAKDTGLSYNEQFF. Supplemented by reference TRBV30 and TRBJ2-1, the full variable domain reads SQTIHQWPATLVQPVGSPLSLECTVEGTSNPNLYWYRQAAGRGLQLLFYSVGIGQISSEVPQNLSASRPQDRQFILSSKKLLLSDSGFYLCAKDTGLSYNEQFFGPGTRLTVL.

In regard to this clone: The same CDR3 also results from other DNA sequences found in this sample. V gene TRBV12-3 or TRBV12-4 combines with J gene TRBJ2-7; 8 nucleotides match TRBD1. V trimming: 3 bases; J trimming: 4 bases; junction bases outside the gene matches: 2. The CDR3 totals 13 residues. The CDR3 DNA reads TGTGCCAGCAGTTTCGGGACAGGATACGAGCAGTACTTC. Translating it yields CASSFGTGYEQYF.

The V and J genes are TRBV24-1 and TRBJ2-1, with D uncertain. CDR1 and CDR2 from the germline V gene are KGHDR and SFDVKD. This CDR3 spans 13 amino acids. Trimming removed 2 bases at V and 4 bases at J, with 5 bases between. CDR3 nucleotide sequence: TGTGCCACCAGTGATTACAAGTACAATGAGCAGTTCTTC. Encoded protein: CATSDYKYNEQFF.

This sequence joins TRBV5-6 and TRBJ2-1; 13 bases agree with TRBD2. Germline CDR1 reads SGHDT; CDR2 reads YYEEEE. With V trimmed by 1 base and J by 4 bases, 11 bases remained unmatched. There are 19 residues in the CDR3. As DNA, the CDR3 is TGTGCCAGCAGCTTGCGACGGAACCCGGGACTAGCGGGATACAATGAGCAGTTCTTC. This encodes CASSLRRNPGLAGYNEQFF.